This TCR beta chain was retrieved from a study of blood T cell repertoires in COVID-19. As for the study in general: Samples representing acute and convalescent COVID-19 were sourced from the United States, Italy and Spain. The cDNA or gDNA used as material had been derived from T cells, B-cell-depleted T cells, or PBMCs.

Per the authors' pipeline: Reference gene primers were amplified, and this amplification served to estimate nucleated cell counts. Only in-frame clones appear in the TCRdb table, and some are missing; sequencing was by immunoSEQ multiplex PCR. Clonal size and the V and J genes are those of that table, whereas D and trimming came from the DNA. In the table there are approximately 170,000 clones, 85% to 90% of which are singletons. During active infection, Seattle patients enrolled and were then monitored through disease. The TCR originated in an elderly woman with COVID-19, enrolled during active disease. Specimen: peripheral blood.

The CDR3 here is CASQGKYDEAFF. The DNA of the CDR3 is TGTGCCAGTCAGGGAAAATATGATGAAGCTTTCTTT. V and J are TRBV19 and TRBJ1-1, with a possible D match to TRBD1 (5 bases). The CDR3 consists of 12 residues. V was pared by 8 bases and J by 7 bases, with 14 bases between. The germline V gene encodes CDR1 LNHDA and CDR2 SQIVND (reference sequence).